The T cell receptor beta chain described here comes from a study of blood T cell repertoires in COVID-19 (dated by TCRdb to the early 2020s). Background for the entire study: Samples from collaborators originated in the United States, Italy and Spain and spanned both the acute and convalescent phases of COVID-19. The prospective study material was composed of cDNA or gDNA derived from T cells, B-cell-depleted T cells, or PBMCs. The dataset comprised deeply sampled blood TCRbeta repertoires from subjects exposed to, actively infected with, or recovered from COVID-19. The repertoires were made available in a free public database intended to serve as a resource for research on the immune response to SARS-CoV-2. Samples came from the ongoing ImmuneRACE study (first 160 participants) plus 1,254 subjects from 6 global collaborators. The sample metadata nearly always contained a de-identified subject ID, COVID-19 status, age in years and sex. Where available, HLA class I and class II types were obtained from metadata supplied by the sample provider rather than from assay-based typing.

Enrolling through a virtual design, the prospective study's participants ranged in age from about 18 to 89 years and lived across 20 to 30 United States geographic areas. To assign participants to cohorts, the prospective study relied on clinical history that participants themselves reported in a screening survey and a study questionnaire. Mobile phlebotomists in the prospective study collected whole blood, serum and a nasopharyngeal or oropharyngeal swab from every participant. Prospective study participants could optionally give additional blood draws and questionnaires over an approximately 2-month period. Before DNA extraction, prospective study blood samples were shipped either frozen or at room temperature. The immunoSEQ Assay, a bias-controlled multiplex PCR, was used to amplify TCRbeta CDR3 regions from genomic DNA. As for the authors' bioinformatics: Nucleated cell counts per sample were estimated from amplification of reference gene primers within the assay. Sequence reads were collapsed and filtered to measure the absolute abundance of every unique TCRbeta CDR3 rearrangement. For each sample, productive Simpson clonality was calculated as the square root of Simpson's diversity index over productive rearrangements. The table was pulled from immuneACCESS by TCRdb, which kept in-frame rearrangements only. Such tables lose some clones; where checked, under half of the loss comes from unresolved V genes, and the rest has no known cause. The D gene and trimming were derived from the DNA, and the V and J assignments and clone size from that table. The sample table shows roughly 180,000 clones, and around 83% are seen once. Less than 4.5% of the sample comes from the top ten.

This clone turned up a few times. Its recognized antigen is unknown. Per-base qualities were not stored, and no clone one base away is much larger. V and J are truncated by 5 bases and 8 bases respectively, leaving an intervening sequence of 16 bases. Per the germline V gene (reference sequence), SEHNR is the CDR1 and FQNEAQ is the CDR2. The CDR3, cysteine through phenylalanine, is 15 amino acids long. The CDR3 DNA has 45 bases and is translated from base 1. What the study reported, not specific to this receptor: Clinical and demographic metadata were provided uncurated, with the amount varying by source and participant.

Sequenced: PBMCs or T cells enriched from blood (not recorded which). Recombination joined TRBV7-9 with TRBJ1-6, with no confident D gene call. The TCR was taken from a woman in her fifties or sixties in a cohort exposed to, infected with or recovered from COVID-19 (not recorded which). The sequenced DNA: TGTGCCAGCAGCCCCTGGGCAGGCGGGGATTCACCCCTCCACTTT. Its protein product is CASSPWAGGDSPLHF.